This T cell receptor beta chain was recorded in a study of a mutant IDH1 vaccine in newly diagnosed glioma. Study-level information: It was radiotherapy, temozolomide, or both that patients received previously, with most receiving both.

A single count supports this clone. Its antigen is unknown. Here immunoSEQ multiplex PCR was the method, and the copy in TCRdb shows in-frame clones only, minus some. The table lists 30,000 or so clones, 70% to 90% of them singletons. The time point here: baseline, week 1 (first vaccination visit). Treatment here: pre-vaccination baseline after standard-of-care therapy. Notes on the study in general: Patients mounted vaccine-induced immune responses in roughly 93% of cases. Top peripheral T cell clonotype shifts appeared unrelated to pseudoprogression.

The sample in question was PBMCs, obtained from a glioma patient treated with radiotherapy, temozolomide or both. The source of this sequence is a woman aged 40-49 years with glioma.

The CDR3, as DNA: TGTGCCAGCAGCCAGGTTAGCGCCCCCGGGTCCGAGCAGTACTTC. Translating it yields CASSQVSAPGSEQYF. The rearrangement links TRBV4-2 to TRBJ2-7; a weak D match, TRBD2 (5 bases). The CDR3 sequence is 15 residues long. Trimming removed 3 bases at V and 6 bases at J, with 18 bases between. Per the germline V gene, CDR1 is LGHNA and CDR2 is YNFKEQ.